This T cell receptor (beta chain) is from a study of T cells after yellow fever vaccination. J gave up 4 bases and V 4 bases, and 12 bases lay outside the gene matches. In germline, CDR1 is SGHRS, CDR2 YFSETQ. The CDR3 extends over 17 amino acids. 5'RACE template switching generated TCR cDNA, adding a universal primer site and UMIs. One entry per CDR3 protein, called by TCRdb with MiXCR from the 5' RACE reads. The repertoire consists of hundreds of thousands of distinct CDR3 sequences, with approximately 10% occurring once and the leading ten covering about 3.7%. Overall study findings and caveats: The secondary T-cell response peaked on day 5, not day 15, but was weaker.

This clonotype was seen repeatedly, ten times or more. What it recognizes is unknown. The rearrangement joins TRBV5-1 to TRBJ2-1; TRBD2 matches at 9 bases. Sequencing was performed on CD4+ T cells sorted from PBMCs, taken 5 days after the yellow fever booster vaccination. This TCR was sampled from a man between 18 and 35 years old who received the YFV17D yellow fever vaccine. The CDR3 is CASSPTKTSGSYNEQFF. The CDR3 DNA reads as TGCGCCAGCAGCCCTACAAAGACTAGCGGAAGTTACAATGAGCAGTTCTTC.